This TCR beta chain emerged from a study of sequential checkpoint blockade in melanoma. Germline V gives CDR1 SGHTA, CDR2 FQGNSA. The V gene end was trimmed by 5 bases and the J gene end by 6 bases; junction bases not matched to a gene: 10. The CDR3 spans 17 residues. Treatment of the sample: randomized to nivolumab then ipilimumab (arm A) or the reverse (arm B). Assay: immunoSEQ multiplex PCR; the TCRdb copy retains only in-frame clones and omits some. The profile covers fewer than 25,000 clones, with under 70% appearing a single time and roughly a fifth taken by the ten largest. Sample: CD8+ T cells sorted from blood (inferred from file names), taken from a patient given nivolumab and ipilimumab in sequence. This TCR derives from a human donor with melanoma. The rearrangement uses TRBV7-2 and TRBJ2-3; 14 bases line up with TRBD2. CDR3 amino acids: CASSLLGLAGAGDTQYF. The CDR3 DNA reads as TGTGCCAGCAGCCTGTTGGGACTAGCGGGGGCCGGGGATACGCAGTATTTT.